These 18 T cell receptor beta chains share one sample of origin, sequenced in a study of cytomegalovirus exposure and HLA in healthy donors. The repertoire was sequenced with immunoSEQ multiplex PCR; TCRdb's copy has only in-frame clones and lacks some. Among roughly 120,000 clones listed, roughly 86% were seen once. Material for sequencing was PBMCs. Receptor source: a man aged 18-30 years in good health and CMV-seronegative.

The chain joins TRBV19 to TRBJ2-5; no clear D gene. V lost 6 bases, J lost 2 bases, and 10 bases lay in between. CDR1 LNHDA and CDR2 SQIVND come from the germline V gene (reference sequence). There are 13 residues in the CDR3. CDR3 bases: TGTGCCAGTAGCCCCCCCGGGCAAGAGACCCAGTACTTC. Its translation: CASSPPGQETQYF.

The rearrangement uses TRBV5-6 and TRBJ2-3; TRBD2 might be the D (6 bases). The germline gives CDR1 SGHDT, CDR2 YYEEEE. The CDR3 sequence is 15 residues long. V lost 2 bases to trimming and J lost 6 bases, with 16 bases between them. The DNA of the CDR3 is TGTGCCAGCAGCTTTAAAGCGGCGGGGCCCGATACGCAGTATTTT. Translation: CASSFKAAGPDTQYF.

The chain carries TRBV6-1 and TRBJ2-3; D possibly corresponds to TRBD1 (6 bases). CDR3 size: 14 residues. Trimming pared 3 bases from V and 3 bases from J, leaving 10 bases between. Germline loops: CDR1 MNHNS, CDR2 SASEGT. The CDR3 reads CASSDRGRTDTQYF. Here the CDR3 DNA reads TGTGCCAGCAGTGACAGGGGTAGAACAGATACGCAGTATTTT.

The rearrangement joins TRBV18 to TRBJ2-1; 8 bases are shared with TRBD1. Germline V CDR1 and CDR2: KGHSH, LQKENI. Trimming removed 4 bases from V and 0 bases from J; junction bases left unmatched: 2. The CDR3 loop spans 15 amino acids. The CDR3 spells CASSLDRASYNEQFF. The CDR3 DNA reads as TGTGCCAGCTCACTGGACAGGGCCTCCTACAATGAGCAGTTCTTC. Full variable domain (missing parts from reference TRBV18 and TRBJ2-1): NAGVMQNPRHLVRRRGQEARLRCSPMKGHSHVYWYRQLPEEGLKFMVYLQKENIIDESGMPKERFSAEFPKEGPSILRIQQVVRGDSAAYFCASSLDRASYNEQFFGPGTRLTVL.

J is TRBJ2-5 and V is TRBV11-2; TRBD1 aligns across 8 bases. Germline trimming cut 5 bases from V and 1 base from J; bases unmatched to any gene: 6. The CDR3 is 15 amino acids. Germline V CDR1 and CDR2: SGHAT, FQNNGV. CDR3 amino acids: CASSKGQGLQETQYF. The CDR3, as DNA: TGTGCCAGCAGCAAAGGACAGGGCCTCCAAGAGACCCAGTACTTC.

J is TRBJ2-1 and V is TRBV27; 13 nucleotides match TRBD2. Germline CDR1 and CDR2: MNHEY and SMNVEV (reference sequence). V trimming: 3 bases; J trimming: 2 bases; junction bases outside the gene matches: 4. The CDR3 covers 17 residues. The CDR3 protein is CASSFLTSGRTYNEQFF. As DNA, the CDR3 is TGTGCCAGCAGTTTCCTGACTAGCGGGAGGACCTACAATGAGCAGTTCTTC.

The chain couples TRBV27 to TRBJ1-1; 12 nucleotides line up with TRBD1. J lost 3 bases, V lost 4 bases, and 6 bases had no gene match. Germline CDR1 reads MNHEY; CDR2 reads SMNVEV (reference sequence). The CDR3 spans 16 residues. This chain's CDR3 is CASSSPGQGAYTEAFF. In DNA, the CDR3 is TGTGCCAGCAGTTCACCGGGACAGGGGGCGTACACTGAAGCTTTCTTT.

Here the CDR3 DNA reads TGTGCCAGCAGGATACTAGCGGGGGGATACAATGAGCAGTTCTTC. This gives the protein CASRILAGGYNEQFF. This rearrangement joins TRBV6-1 to TRBJ2-1; 12 positions agree with TRBD2. The CDR3 runs to 15 residues. From germline, CDR1 is MNHNS and CDR2 SASEGT. The junction had 4 bases not matched to a gene; V was cut back by 6 bases and J by 4 bases.

The chain is built from TRBV28 and TRBJ1-1, with TRBD1 matching 9 bases. Per germline, CDR1 MDHEN and CDR2 SYDVKM. Losses at the gene ends were 6 bases for V and 2 bases for J; bases not matched to a gene: 10. This CDR3 contains 16 residues. CDR3 coding DNA: TGTGCCAGCAGGACAAGGTTACAGGGGGCCAACACTGAAGCTTTCTTT. Encoded protein: CASRTRLQGANTEAFF.

This chain joins TRBV13 and TRBJ1-6; D unclear. Germline V CDR1 and CDR2: PRHDT, FYEKMQ (reference sequence). Trimming cost V 0 bases and J 7 bases, with 7 bases left between them. The CDR3 contains 14 residues. CDR3 protein: CASSLGTPNSPLHF. CDR3 in DNA: TGTGCCAGCAGCTTAGGGACTCCAAATTCACCCCTCCACTTT.

The CDR3 loop reads CAWSDDSERLNTEAFF. In DNA form, the CDR3 reads TGTGCCTGGAGCGACGACAGCGAAAGGTTGAACACTGAAGCTTTCTTT. V and J are TRBV30 and TRBJ1-1, with D tentatively TRBD1 (5 bases). Trimming stripped 3 bases from V and 0 bases from J, with 17 bases between. CDR3 length equals 16 residues. Germline CDR1 is GTSNPN and CDR2 is SVGIG (reference sequence).

The gene calls are TRBV4-1 and TRBJ1-4, with D possibly being TRBD1 (5 bases). This CDR3 has 16 amino acids. V was cut by 5 bases and J by 7 bases, with 20 bases left in between. Germline V gives CDR1 MGHRA, CDR2 YSYEKL. The CDR3 is CASSDRPGSIGEKLFF. For the CDR3, the DNA is TGCGCCAGCAGCGACCGACCAGGGTCGATTGGTGAAAAACTGTTTTTT.

The V gene is TRBV25-1, the J gene TRBJ1-1; 7 nucleotides agree with TRBD1. The CDR3 consists of 15 residues. The V and J ends lost 4 bases and 0 bases, in that order; junction bases with no gene match: 5. Per the germline V gene, CDR1 is MGHDK and CDR2 is SYGVNS. CDR3 sequence (DNA): TGTGCCAGCAGTGCACCAGGGGGGATGAACACTGAAGCTTTCTTT. Amino acid sequence: CASSAPGGMNTEAFF.

The rearrangement joins TRBV2 to TRBJ2-3, with TRBD2 matching 7 bases. The V and J ends lost 6 bases and 4 bases, in that order; junction bases with no gene match: 13. The germline V gene has CDR1 SNHLY and CDR2 FYNNEI. This CDR3 is built from 16 residues. This chain's CDR3 is CASRPGLDHRADTQYF. For the CDR3, the DNA is TGTGCCAGCAGACCCGGACTAGACCATCGGGCAGATACGCAGTATTTT. Looking up the rest from reference TRBV2 and TRBJ2-3 gives the full variable domain: EPEVTQTPSHQVTQMGQEVILRCVPISNHLYFYWYRQILGQKVEFLVSFYNNEISEKSEIFDDQFSVERPDGSNFTLKIRSTKLEDSAMYFCASRPGLDHRADTQYFGPGTRLTVL.

V gene TRBV12-5 combines with J gene TRBJ2-5; 8 nucleotides agree with TRBD1. Germline values: CDR1 LGHNT, CDR2 FRNRAP. V dropped 0 bases and J dropped 5; count of bases not matched to a gene: 11. The CDR3 spans 17 residues. The CDR3 nucleotides read TGTGCTAGTGGTTTGGTAAGGTCCCCCACAGGGGGGGAGACCCAGTACTTC. This encodes CASGLVRSPTGGETQYF. Complete variable domain (other parts from reference TRBV12-5 and TRBJ2-5): DARVTQTPRHKVTEMGQEVTMRCQPILGHNTVFWYRQTMMQGLELLAYFRNRAPLDDSGMPKDRFSAEMPDATLATLKIQPSEPRDSAVYFCASGLVRSPTGGETQYFGPGTRLLVL.

The chain combines TRBV15 with TRBJ2-6; 9 bases align to TRBD1. In germline, CDR1 is LNHNV, CDR2 YYDKDF (reference sequence). The CDR3 contains 17 residues. With 8 bases clipped from V and 2 bases from J, the junction kept 10 bases outside the gene matches. The CDR3 sequence is CATGPGQGSPGANVLTF. The CDR3 DNA sequence: TGTGCCACCGGGCCGGGACAGGGTAGCCCTGGGGCCAACGTCCTGACTTTC.

The chain joins TRBV9 to TRBJ2-7; 8 bases match TRBD1. Germline trimming cut 3 bases from V and 4 bases from J; bases unmatched to any gene: 9. The CDR3 sequence is 15 residues long. Germline CDR1 SGDLS, CDR2 YYNGEE. Here the CDR3 DNA reads TGTGCCAGCAGCGCAGACCAGGGGGCGCCTTACGAGCAGTACTTC. This sequence encodes CASSADQGAPYEQYF.

The V call is TRBV14, the J call TRBJ2-1; D possibly corresponds to TRBD2 (5 bases). The germline CDR1 and CDR2 sequences are SGHDN and FVKESK. The V end lost 1 base, the J end lost 9 bases, and 10 bases lay between the germline ends. The CDR3 has 13 amino acids. The CDR3 DNA reads as TGTGCCAGCAGCCAAGTTCGAGGGCGTGAGCAGTTCTTC. It encodes CASSQVRGREQFF.